A selection of T cell receptor beta chains follows, all from one sample in a study of blood T cell repertoires in COVID-19. Profiling relied on immunoSEQ multiplex PCR, and the TCRdb table lists in-frame clones only, not all of them. Here the sample spans under 300,000 clones, approximately 83% being singletons. The sequenced sample consisted of PBMCs or T cells enriched from blood (not recorded which). Source of these receptors: a woman aged 40 to 50 with acute COVID-19. Both conserved end residues are part of each CDR3. A D gene is named only where the DNA matches it firmly. The size field is filled for only some rows; it gives once, few, many or a size class.

CDR3 protein: CASSRGLATDTQYF
CDR3 DNA: TGCGCCAGCTCACGCGGCCTAGCCACAGATACGCAGTATTTT
D gene: NA
clone size: NA
V gene: TRBV10-1
J gene: TRBJ2-3

CDR3 protein: CASSSQPGQGQETQYF
CDR3 DNA: TGTGCCAGCAGCTCTCAACCGGGACAGGGCCAAGAGACCCAGTACTTC
D gene: TRBD1
clone size: NA
V gene: TRBV11-2
J gene: TRBJ2-5

CDR3 protein: CASSSGAGDTGELFF
CDR3 DNA: TGTGCCAGCAGCTCCGGGGCAGGGGACACCGGGGAGCTGTTTTTT
D gene: NA
clone size: NA
V gene: TRBV11-1
J gene: TRBJ2-2

CDR3 protein: CASSQVAAGNTGELFF
CDR3 DNA: TGTGCCAGCAGCCAAGTTGCTGCGGGAAACACCGGGGAGCTGTTTTTT
D gene: NA
clone size: once
V gene: TRBV14
J gene: TRBJ2-2

CDR3 protein: CASSEGQVVDEQYF
CDR3 DNA: TGTGCCAGCAGTGAAGGTCAGGTTGTCGACGAGCAGTACTTC
D gene: NA
clone size: once
V gene: TRBV6-1
J gene: TRBJ2-7

CDR3 protein: CSVVGASYNEQFF
CDR3 DNA: TGCAGCGTTGTGGGGGCCTCCTACAATGAGCAGTTCTTC
D gene: NA
clone size: NA
V gene: TRBV29-1
J gene: TRBJ2-1

CDR3 protein: CASSNEWGQTGNYGYTF
CDR3 DNA: TGTGCCAGTAGTAACGAATGGGGACAGACCGGGAACTATGGCTACACCTTC
D gene: TRBD1
clone size: NA
V gene: TRBV19
J gene: TRBJ1-2

CDR3 protein: CATSPGIQRMNTEAFF
CDR3 DNA: TGTGCCACCAGCCCAGGGATACAGAGAATGAACACTGAAGCTTTCTTT
D gene: NA
clone size: NA
V gene: TRBV15
J gene: TRBJ1-1

CDR3 protein: CASSQEVREVRYGYTF
CDR3 DNA: TGTGCCAGCAGCCAGGAGGTCCGGGAGGTTAGGTATGGCTACACCTTC
D gene: NA
clone size: NA
V gene: TRBV4-2
J gene: TRBJ1-2

CDR3 protein: CASSVWEEADEQYF
CDR3 DNA: TGTGCCAGCAGTGTTTGGGAGGAAGCTGACGAGCAGTACTTC
D gene: NA
clone size: NA
V gene: TRBV9
J gene: TRBJ2-7

CDR3 protein: CASSLDPRGGDTEAFF
CDR3 DNA: TGTGCCAGCAGCTTAGACCCACGAGGGGGTGACACTGAAGCTTTCTTT
D gene: NA
clone size: NA
V gene: TRBV13
J gene: TRBJ1-1

CDR3 protein: CASSLGQGSYNEQFF
CDR3 DNA: TGTGCCAGCAGCCTCGGACAGGGCTCCTACAATGAGCAGTTCTTC
D gene: TRBD1
clone size: few
V gene: TRBV27
J gene: TRBJ2-1

CDR3 protein: CASSSRLAGGSSYEQYF
CDR3 DNA: TGTGCCAGCAGCTCTAGGCTAGCGGGAGGGAGCTCCTACGAGCAGTACTTC
D gene: TRBD2
clone size: NA
V gene: TRBV7-3
J gene: TRBJ2-7

CDR3 protein: CAWSITTLYRF
CDR3 DNA: TGTGCCTGGAGTATAACCACCTTATACCGGTTC
D gene: NA
clone size: NA
V gene: TRBV30
J gene: TRBJ1-2

CDR3 protein: CASSSPAQAQGTGELFF
CDR3 DNA: TGTGCCAGCAGCTCACCGGCCCAGGCCCAAGGCACCGGGGAGCTGTTTTTT
D gene: NA
clone size: once
V gene: TRBV11-3
J gene: TRBJ2-2

CDR3 protein: CASSIGRELALTQYF
CDR3 DNA: TGTGCCAGTAGTATTGGTCGGGAGCTTGCTCTGACCCAGTACTTC
D gene: NA
clone size: NA
V gene: TRBV19
J gene: TRBJ2-5

CDR3 protein: CASSSGTSVGELFF
CDR3 DNA: TGTGCCAGCAGCTCCGGGACTAGCGTCGGGGAGCTGTTTTTT
D gene: TRBD2
clone size: NA
V gene: TRBV7-2
J gene: TRBJ2-2

CDR3 protein: CASSPPTGPYGYTF
CDR3 DNA: TGTGCCAGCAGCCCTCCGACAGGACCTTATGGCTACACCTTC
D gene: NA
clone size: NA
V gene: TRBV13
J gene: TRBJ1-2

CDR3 protein: CASTGTGSHSPLHF
CDR3 DNA: TGTGCATCGACCGGGACAGGGAGTCATTCACCCCTCCACTTT
D gene: TRBD1
clone size: NA
V gene: TRBV30
J gene: TRBJ1-6

CDR3 protein: CASSPLTARETDTQYF
CDR3 DNA: TGTGCCAGCAGCCCCCTAACGGCCCGGGAAACAGATACGCAGTATTTT
D gene: NA
clone size: NA
V gene: TRBV7-3
J gene: TRBJ2-3

CDR3 protein: CASSESLAVGTDTQYF
CDR3 DNA: TGCGCCAGCAGTGAGTCTTTAGCGGTTGGTACAGATACGCAGTATTTT
D gene: NA
clone size: NA
V gene: TRBV10-1
J gene: TRBJ2-3

CDR3 protein: CASSRFQFGSGNTIYF
CDR3 DNA: TGTGCCAGCAGCCGGTTCCAATTCGGCTCTGGAAACACCATATATTTT
D gene: NA
clone size: NA
V gene: TRBV4-2
J gene: TRBJ1-3

CDR3 protein: CASSLDRVYGYTF
CDR3 DNA: TGTGCCAGCAGTCTGGACAGGGTATATGGCTACACCTTC
D gene: TRBD1
clone size: NA
V gene: TRBV6-5
J gene: TRBJ1-2

CDR3 protein: CAWSRRDPGTEAFF
CDR3 DNA: TGTGCCTGGAGCCGGAGGGACCCAGGCACTGAAGCTTTCTTT
D gene: NA
clone size: NA
V gene: TRBV30
J gene: TRBJ1-1

CDR3 protein: CASSYYEQYF
CDR3 DNA: TGTGCCAGCAGTTACTACGAGCAGTACTTC
D gene: NA
clone size: NA
V gene: TRBV2
J gene: TRBJ2-7

CDR3 protein: CASSLVGLGTEAFF
CDR3 DNA: TGCGCCAGCAGCTTGGTGGGGCTGGGCACTGAAGCTTTCTTT
D gene: NA
clone size: NA
V gene: TRBV5-1
J gene: TRBJ1-1

CDR3 protein: CASSIAGIRYGYTF
CDR3 DNA: TGTGCCAGTAGTATAGCAGGGATTCGGTATGGCTACACCTTC
D gene: NA
clone size: NA
V gene: TRBV19
J gene: TRBJ1-2

CDR3 protein: CASSPSGMSTDTQYF
CDR3 DNA: TGTGCCAGCTCACCATCAGGGATGAGCACAGATACGCAGTATTTT
D gene: NA
clone size: once
V gene: TRBV18
J gene: TRBJ2-3

CDR3 protein: CASTTTLTGELFF
CDR3 DNA: TGTGCCAGCACTACTACCCTCACCGGGGAGCTGTTTTTT
D gene: NA
clone size: NA
V gene: TRBV2
J gene: TRBJ2-2

CDR3 protein: CASSLTGTSVYEQYF
CDR3 DNA: TGTGCCAGCAGCTTAACCGGGACTAGCGTCTACGAGCAGTACTTC
D gene: TRBD2
clone size: once
V gene: TRBV11-2
J gene: TRBJ2-7

CDR3 protein: CASSSLAGGYYEQYF
CDR3 DNA: TGTGCCAGCAGTTCCCTAGCGGGAGGCTATTACGAGCAGTACTTC
D gene: TRBD2
clone size: NA
V gene: TRBV28
J gene: TRBJ2-7

CDR3 protein: CASSEGQGKTQYF
CDR3 DNA: TGTGCCAGCAGTGAGGGGCAGGGCAAGACCCAGTACTTC
D gene: NA
clone size: NA
V gene: TRBV6-4
J gene: TRBJ2-5

CDR3 protein: CASSLARGNEQYF
CDR3 DNA: TGTGCCAGCAGCTTAGCCAGGGGGAACGAGCAGTACTTC
D gene: TRBD1
clone size: NA
V gene: TRBV7-6
J gene: TRBJ2-7

CDR3 protein: CASSLPRVLAGGRSYNEQFF
CDR3 DNA: TGTGCCAGCTCACTCCCTAGAGTCCTCGCGGGGGGGCGCTCCTACAATGAGCAGTTCTTC
D gene: TRBD2
clone size: NA
V gene: TRBV18
J gene: TRBJ2-1

CDR3 protein: CASSLVTGGVEKLFF
CDR3 DNA: TGTGCCAGCAGCTTAGTCACAGGGGGCGTTGAAAAACTGTTTTTT
D gene: TRBD1
clone size: NA
V gene: TRBV7-8
J gene: TRBJ1-4

CDR3 protein: CASTWTGDTEAFF
CDR3 DNA: TGTGCCAGCACCTGGACAGGGGACACTGAAGCTTTCTTT
D gene: TRBD1
clone size: NA
V gene: TRBV6-6
J gene: TRBJ1-1

CDR3 protein: CAWSPLSGTVVEAFF
CDR3 DNA: TGTGCCTGGAGCCCCCTATCCGGGACAGTGGTTGAAGCTTTCTTT
D gene: TRBD1
clone size: NA
V gene: TRBV30
J gene: TRBJ1-1

CDR3 protein: CATSKTDSYGYTF
CDR3 DNA: TGTGCCACCAGTAAAACGGACAGCTATGGCTACACCTTC
D gene: NA
clone size: NA
V gene: TRBV24-1
J gene: TRBJ1-2

CDR3 protein: CASSPGDGSYEQYF
CDR3 DNA: TGTGCCAGTAGTCCGGGAGACGGCTCCTACGAGCAGTACTTC
D gene: NA
clone size: NA
V gene: TRBV19
J gene: TRBJ2-7

CDR3 protein: CASSNVAGGPFSYNEQFF
CDR3 DNA: TGTGCCAGCAGCAACGTGGCGGGAGGTCCCTTCTCCTACAATGAGCAGTTCTTC
D gene: NA
clone size: NA
V gene: TRBV21-1
J gene: TRBJ2-1

CDR3 protein: CASSLAGDSLEKLFF
CDR3 DNA: TGCGCCAGCAGCTTGGCCGGGGACAGTCTTGAAAAACTGTTTTTT
D gene: TRBD1
clone size: NA
V gene: TRBV5-1
J gene: TRBJ1-4

CDR3 protein: CASSWKREGGTGELFF
CDR3 DNA: TGTGCCAGCAGCTGGAAGCGGGAGGGAGGCACCGGGGAGCTGTTTTTT
D gene: TRBD2
clone size: NA
V gene: TRBV9
J gene: TRBJ2-2

CDR3 protein: CASSAYNSGSSYEQYF
CDR3 DNA: TGTGCCAGCAGTGCCTACAATAGCGGGAGTTCCTACGAGCAGTACTTC
D gene: TRBD2
clone size: NA
V gene: TRBV6-1
J gene: TRBJ2-7

CDR3 protein: CASSPTTSGYNEQFF
CDR3 DNA: TGTGCCAGCAGCCCGACGACTAGCGGCTACAATGAGCAGTTCTTC
D gene: TRBD2
clone size: NA
V gene: TRBV7-3
J gene: TRBJ2-1

CDR3 protein: CATSDPLGTSGLNEQFF
CDR3 DNA: TGTGCCACCAGTGATCCCCTCGGGACTAGCGGACTCAATGAGCAGTTCTTC
D gene: TRBD2
clone size: NA
V gene: TRBV24-1
J gene: TRBJ2-1

CDR3 protein: CSASPGVPQGWTF
CDR3 DNA: TGCAGTGCTAGTCCCGGGGTTCCTCAAGGTTGGACCTTC
D gene: NA
clone size: few
V gene: TRBV20-1
J gene: TRBJ1-2

CDR3 protein: CASSYARSGSVDEQFF
CDR3 DNA: TGTGCCAGCAGTTACGCCCGTAGCGGGAGTGTGGATGAGCAGTTCTTC
D gene: TRBD2
clone size: NA
V gene: TRBV6-5
J gene: TRBJ2-1

CDR3 protein: CASSRGTSPREQFF
CDR3 DNA: TGTGCCAGCAGCCGAGGGACTAGCCCCCGCGAGCAGTTCTTC
D gene: TRBD2
clone size: NA
V gene: TRBV3-1/TRBV3-2
J gene: TRBJ2-1

CDR3 protein: CASSLAGSVLGKNIQYF
CDR3 DNA: TGTGCCAGCAGCTTGGCCGGGTCGGTGTTGGGCAAAAACATTCAGTACTTC
D gene: NA
clone size: NA
V gene: TRBV5-4
J gene: TRBJ2-4

CDR3 protein: CASSRSSGKETQYF
CDR3 DNA: TGTGCCAGCAGCCGAAGTAGCGGAAAAGAGACCCAGTACTTC
D gene: NA
clone size: NA
V gene: TRBV25-1
J gene: TRBJ2-5

CDR3 protein: CAIAGTGEGGELFF
CDR3 DNA: TGTGCCATAGCCGGGACAGGGGAAGGCGGGGAGCTGTTTTTT
D gene: TRBD1
clone size: NA
V gene: TRBV2
J gene: TRBJ2-2

CDR3 protein: CASSVYNEQFF
CDR3 DNA: TGTGCCAGCAGTGTATACAATGAGCAGTTCTTC
D gene: NA
clone size: NA
V gene: TRBV2
J gene: TRBJ2-1

CDR3 protein: CASSWSGGRGPNEQFF
CDR3 DNA: TGTGCCAGCAGCTGGAGTGGGGGCAGGGGACCCAATGAGCAGTTCTTC
D gene: NA
clone size: NA
V gene: TRBV11-3
J gene: TRBJ2-1

CDR3 protein: CASNLQGTDTQYF
CDR3 DNA: TGTGCCAGCAATCTACAGGGTACAGATACGCAGTATTTT
D gene: NA
clone size: NA
V gene: TRBV6-5
J gene: TRBJ2-3

CDR3 protein: CASTKSAGALYEQYF
CDR3 DNA: TGTGCCAGTACGAAGAGTGCGGGAGCCTTATACGAGCAGTACTTC
D gene: TRBD2
clone size: NA
V gene: TRBV19
J gene: TRBJ2-7

CDR3 protein: CASSLDAQGGTGELFF
CDR3 DNA: TGTGCCAGCAGCTTAGACGCTCAGGGGGGCACCGGGGAGCTGTTTTTT
D gene: NA
clone size: many
V gene: TRBV7-3
J gene: TRBJ2-2

CDR3 protein: CASSLAAGSNYGYTF
CDR3 DNA: TGTGCCAGCAGCTTGGCCGCAGGGTCTAACTATGGCTACACCTTC
D gene: NA
clone size: NA
V gene: TRBV5-6
J gene: TRBJ1-2